A selection of T cell receptor beta chains follows, all from one sample in a study of T cells after yellow fever vaccination. TCRdb recomputed calls from the 5' RACE reads with MiXCR, one row per CDR3 protein. The sample carries around 600,000 distinct CDR3 sequences, 12% recorded once. The sequencing here drew on PBMCs, taken on the day of the yellow fever booster vaccination. The receptors come from a young man who received the YFV17D yellow fever vaccine. CDR3s include the opening cysteine and the closing phenylalanine or tryptophan. The D gene is left open where the match is weak. Some rows mark clone size as missing; the rest say once, few, many or name a class of expanded clone.

J: TRBJ2-1
V: TRBV11-3
size: -
D: TRBD2
DNA: TGTGCCAGCAGCTTACGCGGGAGATCGGGAAATGAGCAGTTCTTC
CDR3: CASSLRGRSGNEQFF

J: TRBJ2-3
V: TRBV6-6
size: few
D: -
DNA: TGTGCCATAAGGGACTCTAGCACAGATACGCAGTATTTT
CDR3: CAIRDSSTDTQYF

J: TRBJ2-6
V: TRBV4-3
size: -
D: -
DNA: TGCGCCAGCAGCCAAGGGTCAGGGGCTGGGGCCAACGTCCTGACTTTC
CDR3: CASSQGSGAGANVLTF

J: TRBJ2-7
V: TRBV20-1
size: few
D: -
DNA: TGCAGTGCTGGGGGGACCGGCGCAATCGAGCAGTACTTC
CDR3: CSAGGTGAIEQYF

J: TRBJ2-4
V: TRBV4-3
size: few
D: TRBD1
DNA: TGCGCCAGCAGCCCCCGGACAGGACGGAACATTCAGTACTTC
CDR3: CASSPRTGRNIQYF

J: TRBJ2-5
V: TRBV7-8
size: -
D: -
DNA: TGTGCCAGCAGCTTAGGGCGGTCTTATCAAGAGACCCAGTACTTC
CDR3: CASSLGRSYQETQYF

J: TRBJ1-4
V: TRBV12-3/TRBV12-4
size: few
D: -
DNA: TGTGCCAGCAGTTTTGAGTTTGAAAAACTGTTTTTT
CDR3: CASSFEFEKLFF

J: TRBJ2-1
V: TRBV29-1
size: few
D: -
DNA: TGCAGCGTTGAAGAAGACCTAGATTGGGAGCAGTTCTTC
CDR3: CSVEEDLDWEQFF

J: TRBJ2-5
V: TRBV20-1
size: few
D: -
DNA: TGCAGTGCTCTCGGACAGAACCAAGAGACCCAGTACTTC
CDR3: CSALGQNQETQYF

J: TRBJ2-5
V: TRBV6-2/TRBV6-3
size: -
D: -
DNA: TGTGCCAGCAGTTACTCGGAAGGATTCCAAGAGACCCAGTACTTC
CDR3: CASSYSEGFQETQYF

J: TRBJ2-3
V: TRBV5-5
size: -
D: -
DNA: TGTGCCAGCATCTTTACCAGGGGCTTGATGACAGATACGCAGTATTTT
CDR3: CASIFTRGLMTDTQYF

J: TRBJ2-3
V: TRBV20-1
size: few
D: -
DNA: TGCAGTGCTAGAGAAGGGGCAAGTACAGATACGCAGTATTTT
CDR3: CSAREGASTDTQYF

J: TRBJ2-2
V: TRBV6-1
size: few
D: -
DNA: TGTGCCAGCAGTCCTCTAGGAGCCGGGGAGCTGTTTTTT
CDR3: CASSPLGAGELFF

J: TRBJ1-1
V: TRBV7-3
size: -
D: TRBD1
DNA: TGTGCCAGCAGCTTTGGGACAGGGCCAAACACTGAAGCTTTCTTT
CDR3: CASSFGTGPNTEAFF

J: TRBJ2-2
V: TRBV28
size: few
D: -
DNA: TGTGCCAGTACCGGGCGGCTGAACACCGGGGAGCTGTTTTTT
CDR3: CASTGRLNTGELFF

J: TRBJ2-3
V: TRBV24-1
size: -
D: TRBD2
DNA: TGTGCCACCAGTGATTTGGCTAGCGGGATCACAGATACGCAGTATTTT
CDR3: CATSDLASGITDTQYF

J: TRBJ2-7
V: TRBV5-1
size: -
D: TRBD1
DNA: TGCGCCAGCAGCACCCGACAGGGCCCGATCAAGTTCTCTAGCTACGAGCAGTACTTC
CDR3: CASSTRQGPIKFSSYEQYF

J: TRBJ1-4
V: TRBV27
size: -
D: TRBD1
DNA: TGTGCCAGCAGTCCCAGACAGGGATTCGGGCAAAATGAAAAACTGTTTTTT
CDR3: CASSPRQGFGQNEKLFF

J: TRBJ2-7
V: TRBV6-1
size: few
D: -
DNA: TGTGCCAGCAGGCACACAGGTCCGGGTCCGCAGTACTTC
CDR3: CASRHTGPGPQYF

J: TRBJ2-2
V: TRBV7-2
size: few
D: TRBD1
DNA: TGTGCCAGCAGCTGGCCGGGACAGCCCACCGGGGAGCTGTTTTTT
CDR3: CASSWPGQPTGELFF

J: TRBJ1-5
V: TRBV12-3/TRBV12-4
size: few
D: TRBD1
DNA: TGTGCCAGCAGTTTAAGTACAGGGGGACAGCCCCAGCATTTT
CDR3: CASSLSTGGQPQHF

J: TRBJ2-5
V: TRBV12-5
size: -
D: -
DNA: TGTGCTAGTGGGGGGTTGGGGGCAACCGTGGAGACCCAGTACTTC
CDR3: CASGGLGATVETQYF

J: TRBJ1-5
V: TRBV3-1
size: -
D: -
DNA: TGTGCCAGCAGCCCCCAGGTTGGGGCCCAGCATTTT
CDR3: CASSPQVGAQHF

J: TRBJ2-7
V: TRBV20-1
size: -
D: -
DNA: TGCTGTGCTAGAGATCTCAGGCGGGACCCCTCCTACGAGCAGTACTTC
CDR3: CCARDLRRDPSYEQYF

J: TRBJ2-7
V: TRBV12-5
size: many
D: -
DNA: TGTGCTAGTGGCTCGCTCTACGAGCAGTACTTC
CDR3: CASGSLYEQYF

J: TRBJ2-5
V: TRBV20-1
size: -
D: TRBD1
DNA: TGCAGTGCTAGACCGGACAGGGGGTTCGAGACCCAGTACTTC
CDR3: CSARPDRGFETQYF

J: TRBJ2-1
V: TRBV6-2/TRBV6-3
size: -
D: -
DNA: TGTGCCAGCAGCTATGCGGGCACTCGCAACAATGAGCAGTTCTTC
CDR3: CASSYAGTRNNEQFF

J: TRBJ2-1
V: TRBV7-9
size: few
D: -
DNA: TGTGCCAGCAGCTTAGATTGGGGGATCGAGCAGTTCTTC
CDR3: CASSLDWGIEQFF

J: TRBJ2-3
V: TRBV18
size: few
D: TRBD2
DNA: TGTGCCAGCTCACCATCACTGGCGGGAGCCACAGATACGCAGTATTTT
CDR3: CASSPSLAGATDTQYF

J: TRBJ2-3
V: TRBV30
size: -
D: -
DNA: TGTGCCTGGAGTGTCTCCCGGTGGGCCAGTACGCAGTATTTT
CDR3: CAWSVSRWASTQYF

J: TRBJ2-7
V: TRBV10-3
size: few
D: TRBD1
DNA: TGTGCCTCAGGGACAGGGGTTACCTACGAGCAGTACTTC
CDR3: CASGTGVTYEQYF

J: TRBJ2-1
V: TRBV5-1
size: -
D: TRBD1
DNA: TGCGCCAGCAGTCAAGGGGGCGCAGGCAATGAGCAGTTCTTC
CDR3: CASSQGGAGNEQFF

J: TRBJ2-1
V: TRBV30
size: -
D: -
DNA: TGTGCCTGGAATCGTCTTCGGGGTAATGAGCAGTTCTTC
CDR3: CAWNRLRGNEQFF

J: TRBJ2-5
V: TRBV9
size: -
D: -
DNA: TGTGCCAGCAGCGTAGCTCAGGCAGTCCAAGAGACCCAGTACTTC
CDR3: CASSVAQAVQETQYF